These 21 T cell receptor beta chains came from one sample sequenced in a study of a mutant IDH1 vaccine in newly diagnosed glioma. Profiled with immunoSEQ multiplex PCR; TCRdb holds only in-frame clones, not every one. The sample includes some 61,000 clones, roughly 84% of them seen just once. Their cognate antigens are unknown. Noted time point: week 35, safety follow-up. Mutant IDH1 20-mer peptide, at 300 ug, made up each vaccine dose, with topical imiquimod. Sequences were derived from PBMCs, sampled from a glioma patient whose treatment included an IDH1 peptide vaccine. These receptors were collected from a man aged 18 to 35 with glioma.

The chain carries TRBV5-8 and TRBJ1-4; D is ambiguous. Germline loops: CDR1 SGHTS, CDR2 YDEGEE. The germline V and J ends were trimmed by 6 bases and 2 bases, with 17 bases remaining between them. This CDR3 comprises 16 residues. CDR3 nucleotides: TGTGCCAGCACCCTGACTGAATTCTCGACTAATGAAAAACTGTTTTTT. Translated, it gives CASTLTEFSTNEKLFF.

The genes are TRBV6-6 and TRBJ2-4; D is perhaps TRBD1 (6 bases). The V end lost 2 bases, the J end lost 9 bases, and 20 bases lay between the germline ends. The CDR3 is made up of 16 amino acids. Germline lookup yields CDR1 MNHNY and CDR2 SVGAGI (reference sequence). CDR3 nucleotide sequence: TGTGCCAGCAGTTACCCCCCAGGGGCCCCCGGGGTCATTCAGTACTTC. Its protein is CASSYPPGAPGVIQYF.

The chain employs TRBV4-3 and TRBJ2-2; D is perhaps TRBD2 (6 bases). This CDR3 has 19 residues. Germline assignment: CDR1 LGHNA and CDR2 YSLEER. Trimming cost V 0 bases and J 5 bases, with 22 bases left between them. The CDR3 region has the DNA TGCGCCAGCAGCCAAGATATCCCGGGAGCTTACCTAGGGACCGGGGAGCTGTTTTTT. Its translation is CASSQDIPGAYLGTGELFF.

This clone was recorded once. The chain links TRBV13 to TRBJ2-1; 8 positions agree with TRBD2. Germline loops: CDR1 PRHDT, CDR2 FYEKMQ (reference sequence). V dropped 4 bases and J dropped 0; count of bases not matched to a gene: 5. The CDR3 has 16 residues. CDR3 coding DNA: TGTGCCAGCAGCTCACTCGGGGGGGGCTCCTACAATGAGCAGTTCTTC. Its protein product is CASSSLGGGSYNEQFF.

The chain is built from TRBV6-5 and TRBJ2-7; 8 bases fit TRBD1. Germline lookup yields CDR1 MNHEY and CDR2 SVGAGI. Trimming took 4 bases from V and 4 from J; bases not matched to a gene: 6. The CDR3 runs 14 residues. The CDR3 is CASSFNRGRYEQYF. The CDR3, as DNA: TGTGCCAGCAGTTTTAACAGGGGGAGGTACGAGCAGTACTTC.

A single count supports this clone. The rearrangement links TRBV30 to TRBJ2-7, with D unclear. The V gene lost 0 bases and the J gene lost 7 bases, with 13 bases spanning the gap. CDR1 is GTSNPN and CDR2 is SVGIG in the germline V gene (reference sequence). This CDR3 contains 13 residues. The CDR3 nucleotides read TGTGCCTGGAGTGTACGTTCAGGTGGGGAGCAGTACTTC. Translation: CAWSVRSGGEQYF.

The DNA for the CDR3 is TGTGCCAGCAGTGAAGACGGTAGGGCCACTGAAGCTTTCTTT. Protein: CASSEDGRATEAFF. The chain links TRBV2 to TRBJ1-1; D gene unclear. V dropped 1 base and J dropped 4 bases, with 10 bases sitting between them. Germline V gives CDR1 SNHLY, CDR2 FYNNEI. This CDR3 is built from 14 residues.

This chain joins TRBV30 and TRBJ2-2; D not resolved. Trimming removed 8 bases at V and 1 base at J, with 14 bases between. This CDR3 has 14 amino acids. Germline CDR1 reads GTSNPN; CDR2 reads SVGIG (reference sequence). The CDR3 nucleotides are TGTGCCACCGACGCAGCTTTGAACACCGGGGAGCTGTTTTTT. It codes for CATDAALNTGELFF.

The J gene is TRBJ2-3, the V gene TRBV5-6; 7 positions match TRBD2. V shed 4 bases, J shed 2 bases, and the junction held 4 bases outside the gene matches. The CDR3 length is 14 residues. CDR1 is SGHDT, CDR2 YYEEEE, per germline. DNA of the CDR3: TGTGCCAGCAGCCGGGAGGTACCCACAGATACGCAGTATTTT. This sequence encodes CASSREVPTDTQYF.

The chain links TRBV14 to TRBJ1-2; 9 bases agree with TRBD1. With 4 bases clipped from V and 5 bases from J, the junction kept 11 bases outside the gene matches. CDR1 is SGHDN and CDR2 is FVKESK in the germline V gene. This CDR3 spans 16 amino acids. CDR3 DNA: TGTGCCAGCAGCCCCCGACCTGGACAGGGGTATTATGGCTACACCTTC. Encoded protein: CASSPRPGQGYYGYTF. Full variable domain (missing parts from reference TRBV14 and TRBJ1-2): EAGVTQFPSHSVIEKGQTVTLRCDPISGHDNLYWYRRVMGKEIKFLLHFVKESKQDESGMPNNRFLAERTGGTYSTLKVQPAELEDSGVYFCASSPRPGQGYYGYTFGSGTRLTVV.

This sequence joins TRBV29-1 and TRBJ1-2, with 7 bases fitting TRBD1. Trimming at V came to 3 bases and at J to 2 bases, leaving 3 bases not matched to a gene. Looked up from germline, CDR1 is SQVTM and CDR2 is ANQGSEA. This CDR3 contains 13 residues. CDR3 protein: CSVDPTGNYGYTF. The CDR3 DNA reads TGCAGCGTTGATCCGACAGGGAACTATGGCTACACCTTC.

J is TRBJ1-2 and V is TRBV5-6; D call uncertain. V was cut by 2 bases and J by 1 base, with 15 bases left in between. The germline CDR1 and CDR2 sequences are SGHDT and YYEEEE. This CDR3 has 16 residues. CDR3 in DNA: TGTGCCAGCAGCTTTCGCGATCCATCTCTTAACTATGGCTACACCTTC. Its translation: CASSFRDPSLNYGYTF.

The chain is built from TRBV6-1 and TRBJ2-7; D is uncertain. Germline lookup yields CDR1 MNHNS and CDR2 SASEGT. Trimming left V 2 bases short and J 3 bases short, with 14 bases between. The CDR3 runs 15 residues. CDR3 protein: CASSEKSLGFYEQYF. The CDR3 region has the DNA TGTGCCAGCAGTGAAAAGTCCCTAGGTTTCTACGAGCAGTACTTC.

J is TRBJ1-2 and V is TRBV9; D uncertain. The V gene lost 0 bases and the J gene lost 3 bases, with 6 bases spanning the gap. The germline gives CDR1 SGDLS, CDR2 YYNGEE. The CDR3 sequence is 13 residues long. Here the CDR3 reads CASSVEADYGYTF. CDR3 nucleotide sequence: TGTGCCAGCAGCGTAGAGGCAGACTATGGCTACACCTTC.

The table lists this clone with a count of one. The chain combines TRBV7-8 with TRBJ2-7, with 13 bases that match TRBD2. Germline V lookup: CDR1 SGHVS, CDR2 FQNEAQ. The CDR3 runs 18 residues. The V segment lost 3 bases and the J segment 0 bases; nucleotides outside the gene matches: 8. The CDR3 sequence is CASSFRTSGGPNSYEQYF. As DNA, the CDR3 is TGTGCCAGCAGCTTCAGGACTAGCGGGGGACCGAACTCCTACGAGCAGTACTTC.

The CDR3 loop is CASSLRWDEQFF. CDR3 nucleotides: TGTGCCAGCAGCTTAAGGTGGGATGAGCAGTTCTTC. The chain links TRBV7-9 to TRBJ2-1, with unresolved D. V was cut by 2 bases and J by 8 bases, with 7 bases left in between. The V gene's germline CDR1 is SEHNR and CDR2 FQNEAQ (reference sequence). The CDR3 sequence is 12 residues long.

This rearrangement joins TRBV27 to TRBJ2-5; unclear D gene. Trimming shortened V by 2 bases and J by 2 bases, and 6 bases separated the two germline ends. The CDR3 runs to 13 residues. In germline, CDR1 is MNHEY, CDR2 SMNVEV (reference sequence). The CDR3 sequence: CASSLLSQETQYF. CDR3 nucleotides: TGTGCCAGCAGTTTACTCTCTCAAGAGACCCAGTACTTC.

This clone was seen just once. The J gene is TRBJ1-2, the V gene TRBV5-1; D unresolved. Trimming left V 1 base short and J 3 bases short, with 7 bases between. Germline values: CDR1 SGHRS, CDR2 YFSETQ. CDR3 length: 13 residues. In nucleotides, the CDR3 is TGCGCCAGCAGCTTGTCCTCCGACTATGGCTACACCTTC. Its translation is CASSLSSDYGYTF.

V usage is TRBV30 and J usage is TRBJ1-4; D remains unclear. The CDR3 loop spans 11 amino acids. CDR1 and CDR2 (germline): GTSNPN, SVGIG (reference sequence). Trimming stripped 2 bases from V and 7 bases from J, with 5 bases between. The CDR3 loop reads CAWSPSEKLFF. Here the CDR3 DNA reads TGTGCCTGGAGTCCGAGTGAAAAACTGTTTTTT.

The rearrangement uses TRBV27 and TRBJ2-5; 9 bases are shared with TRBD2. The CDR3 runs to 16 residues. Germline V gene lookup returns CDR1 MNHEY and CDR2 SMNVEV (reference sequence). The V segment lost 2 bases and the J segment 5 bases; nucleotides outside the gene matches: 9. The DNA of the CDR3 is TGTGCCAGCAGTTTACGGCGGGAGGGCCGTGGGGAGACCCAGTACTTC. Translating gives CASSLRREGRGETQYF.

The genes are TRBV2 and TRBJ2-5; D not resolved. The CDR3 loop spans 11 amino acids. V lost 7 bases and J lost 5, with 8 bases in between. Germline assignment: CDR1 SNHLY and CDR2 FYNNEI. The CDR3 DNA sequence: TGTGCCAGCAAACTGGGTGAGACCCAGTACTTC. This gives the protein CASKLGETQYF.